The source of this TCR beta chain is a study of cytomegalovirus exposure and HLA in healthy donors (dated by TCRdb to 2015 to 2018). For the study in its entirety: An earlier analysis of several hundred of the donors reported 250 to 300 Gb of sequence data and roughly 110 million unique TCR beta sequences from 150 million to 200 million T cells. About 310 gigabases of sequencing data and 80 million or so unique TCR sequences were included in an early release covering about 700 HLA-typed donors. Among the roughly 400 genotyped donors, approximately 81% belonged to the genetic ancestry cluster associated with self-reported Caucasian donors. The aim of the study was to test whether cataloging public T cell receptors could identify signatures of past pathogen exposure. The T cell repertoires of 550 to 850 subjects were profiled by immunosequencing and related to cytomegalovirus serostatus. A separate validation cohort of over a hundred different subjects was used in addition to the roughly 700-subject first cohort. The study combined high-throughput TCR immunosequencing, statistical association of individual TCRs with disease status, and machine learning to predict cytomegalovirus infection status. In a later analysis, previously published TCR beta repertoires from fewer than 750 donors were re-analyzed and high-resolution HLA genotyping was added so that TCR occurrence patterns could be studied. Rather than drawing on any new phenotypic data, the later analysis identified candidate immune exposures from TCR beta sequences and the way those sequences occurred across donors. An earlier analysis of 587 of the donors used high-throughput TCR beta sequencing to judge whether each TCR beta V gene segment behaved as functional or pseudogenic. Donor age, sex, ethnicity and CMV serostatus were compiled alongside the repertoire data. In a later genetic analysis, genome-wide SNP genotypes for about 55% of the 666 donors were used, and that subset was treated as a discovery cohort. Every repertoire in the discovery cohort had been generated on one and the same sequencing platform. HLA typing covered class I and class II loci at four-digit resolution. The number of typed donors differed by locus: roughly 620-640 for A, B, C, DRB1 and DQB1; some 540 for DQA1; around 580 for DPA1; and roughly 470 for DPB1. A few DR-DQ haplotypes were handled as single units for association and clustering because linkage in the cohort was strong. Among roughly 370 genotyped donors of the cohort, an average of roughly 240,000 unique TCR beta nucleotide sequences were sequenced per donor, around 20% of them non-productive. Study-level results and caveats: A cluster of highly shared sequence variants was judged likely to represent a technical artifact of the sequencing pipeline. Specific HLA alleles were associated with 15,000 to 20,000 TCR beta sequences at a false discovery rate of 0.05 in a later analysis. Only TCR beta chains were sequenced in this cohort, and the absence of alpha or paired-chain data limited detectable features. Most TCR sequences were observed very rarely across donors, whereas some public TCRs were present in many individuals. Linkage disequilibrium might explain the correlated functional status among segregating V segments, but an unknown experimental factor could not be ruled out. Compared with the roughly 670-donor mean, donors in an Asian-associated ancestry cluster had fewer N-insertions in productive TCRs, according to a later genetic analysis. An association between a missense DCLRE1C variant and V-gene and J-gene trimming of TCR beta chains was found in a later genetic analysis and replicated in an independent cohort. Cytomegalovirus status was reported to be diagnosed by the classifier with high specificity and sensitivity in both the original and validation cohorts. A later analysis reported that several top co-occurrence clusters appeared linked to parvovirus B19, influenza, CMV and Epstein-Barr virus. A later analysis found that most CMV-associated TCR beta chains appeared HLA-restricted, with HLA associations seemingly driven largely by CMV exposure. A further reported finding was that TCR beta sequences accurately predicted the HLA-A and HLA-B alleles for most subjects in the first cohort. Because counts were too low, about 18 rarely observed V segments, including chromosome 9 orphons, were left out of the earlier analysis of roughly 600 of the donors. In vitro tests confirmed that three of the cytomegalovirus-associated TCR beta chains recognize cytomegalovirus antigens. An earlier analysis of 587 of the donors showed that most TCR beta V segments appeared in productive rearrangements either about 87% or about 30% of the time, which broadly matched IMGT annotations. Presence/absence analyses assumed roughly uniform sequencing depth across donors, an assumption that may not hold. Because some donors lacked HLA typing at each locus, the association tests relied only on the typed subset. Assigning TCR associations to individual alleles was difficult when HLA alleles, especially DR and DQ, strongly co-occurred. The only immune exposure information available for the cohort was CMV serostatus. Because the 87-base-pair reads could not distinguish some IMGT-functional V segments, including TRBV6-2 and TRBV6-3, those segments were excluded. In a later analysis, TCR association rates were found to vary across HLA loci, with the most associated TCRs seen for DRB1 alleles and the fewest for HLA-C alleles. The study listed 164 TCR beta chains as associated with cytomegalovirus. A later analysis found that HLA-associated TCR beta chains were more clonally expanded and had lower generation probabilities than equally common non-associated chains. The authors suggested that the approach could potentially be generalized to other disease states and immunological phenotypes.

The cohort was made up of 666 healthy bone marrow donors. At the time of sampling, every cohort member was nominally healthy, though immune exposures that went unrecorded were likely present. The donor tested CMV seropositive, placing the donor among the 290 or so seropositive members of the cohort. Each donor provided a peripheral blood sample, and peripheral blood mononuclear cells were used for TCR beta sequencing. Genomic DNA was extracted from the blood cell samples with the Qiagen DNeasy Blood Extraction Kit. Libraries came from the immunoSEQ multiplex PCR assay. A mixture of 60 forward primers for TCR Vbeta segments and 13 reverse primers for TCR Jbeta segments was used in the multiplex PCR. Amplification of the CDR3 region of rearranged TCR beta genes was performed with a multiplex PCR assay on genomic DNA. The amplified TCR beta libraries were sequenced on the Illumina HiSeq System as 87-base-pair reads. The published analysis was carried out like this. In a later analysis, roughly 80 million unique TCR beta chains were counted across the roughly 700 repertoires, and roughly 9.9 million of these chains were shared by at least two donors. A nearest-neighbor algorithm error-corrected the raw reads and collapsed the reads into unique sequences, merging closely related sequences to remove PCR and sequencing errors. Alignment of CDR3 sequences to IMGT reference sequences was used to assign V, D and J gene segments. For a sequence to be retained, a match of at least six nucleotides to both a V gene segment and a J gene segment was required. A rearrangement counted as productive if the CDR3 had no stop codons and remained in frame with V and J, and every other rearrangement counted as non-productive. CDR3 was defined by IMGT convention, running from the second conserved V-encoded cysteine to the conserved J-encoded phenylalanine. Sequences without an unambiguous match to a single V gene segment were excluded from the earlier analysis of several hundred of the donors. In an earlier analysis of 587 of the donors, a V segment was called functional when productive rearrangements were above 56.7%, and segregating when the standard deviation between donors exceeded 5%. A statistical classification framework was developed to diagnose cytomegalovirus status using the catalog of TCR beta chain sequences. V and J gene assignment, in a later analysis, came from comparing TCR nucleotide sequences with IMGT/GENE-DB human TR gene sequences. A later analysis assigned CDR3 sequences and most-parsimonious VDJ recombination scenarios with the TCRdist pipeline. In a later analysis, every TCR beta chain was defined by the combination of its CDR3 amino acid sequence and its V-gene family, and reads without a unique V-gene family were dropped. As a way to deal with suspected cross-contamination and a sequencing artifact, a later analysis dropped 640 or so nucleotide sequences that were highly shared and had low generation probability. A later analysis calculated a clonal expansion index for each public chain from normalized within-repertoire ranks of inferred template counts. In a later analysis, generation probabilities were computed with a VDJ recombination model fitted to out-of-frame rearrangements, and the resulting probabilities were checked against IGoR. In a later analysis, hypergeometric tests were used to score TCR-TCR, TCR-HLA and TCR-CMV co-occurrence, with a repertoire-size bias correction applied to TCR pairs. False discovery rates were estimated in a later analysis by permuting HLA or CMV assignments 20 times. In a later analysis, co-occurring TCRs were grouped using DBSCAN, and TCRdist sequence similarity was added for clustering within HLA-allele-positive subsets. For co-occurrence clustering, repertoires with fewer than 30,000 or more than 120,000 public chains were excluded, along with roughly 5 repertoires with anomalous nucleotide sharing. The table was pulled from immuneACCESS by TCRdb, which kept in-frame rearrangements only. Such tables lose some clones; where checked, under half of the loss comes from unresolved V genes, and the rest has no known cause. V, J and clone size reflect that table, while D and trimming were determined from the DNA. This sample holds about 150,000 clones; around 75% were observed only once. 10% to 12% of the sample is taken by the ten largest.

Of note for this clone: Its binding antigen is unknown. The input lacks base qualities; no much larger clone sits a single base away.

The CDR1 and CDR2 encoded by the germline V gene (reference sequence) are SEHNR and FQNEAQ. The V end gives up 5 bases and the J end 4 bases, leaving 7 bases in the junction not matched to a gene. The CDR3 sequence holds 16 residues, the cysteine and phenylalanine included. Only CDR3 DNA remains: 48 bases, in frame from the first base. The receptor was derived from a man younger than 35 in good health and CMV-seropositive. The chain employs TRBV7-9 and TRBJ1-3, with 11 bases matching TRBD1. The specimen was PBMCs. For the CDR3, the sequence is CASSPGGTGGGNTIYF. The nucleotide sequence reads as follows: TGTGCCAGCAGCCCCGGAGGGACAGGGGGAGGAAACACCATATATTTT.